The source of this T cell receptor (beta chain) is a study of response to subunit inactivated influenza vaccine (dated by TCRdb to the late 2010s). With respect to the entire study: Deep quantitative T cell receptor repertoire profiling was used in the study to track responses to a trivalent subunit inactivated influenza vaccine. Results and caveats for the whole study, not just this receptor: According to the authors, only a limited number of new T cells may be recruited by each seasonal influenza vaccination.

Trimming at the junction amounts to 4 bases on V and 2 bases on J, and the germline ends lie 11 bases apart. The CDR3 goes from the cysteine to the phenylalanine over 14 residues. Only the CDR3 part of the read is kept: 42 bases, read in frame from the first base. This clonotype was recorded at least ten times. The antigen this receptor binds is unknown. Per-base quality was not reported, and no clone a single base away is much larger than it. To prepare the library, RT-PCR was applied. Sequencing took place on an Illumina HiSeq 2500. Through fastp at Q25 and MiXCR, TCRdb rebuilt clones from the public reads, retaining in-frame beta chains. Each CDR3 protein gets just one entry, which takes the most common genes and DNA from the rows behind it. Present in this sample are about 170,000 distinct CDR3 sequences, 10% to 15% of which were seen just once. The ten largest account for around 32% of the sample.

These data also formed part of another study, on T cells expressing NK-cell markers. As the second paper documents: 5'RACE template switching, by which a universal primer site and unique molecular identifiers were added, was used to make TCR beta cDNA libraries. TCR beta-chain repertoires were profiled in sorted CD3+CD56+NKG2C+, CD3+CD56+NKG2C- and CD3+CD56-NKG2C+ T-cell subsets from roughly eight donors. Among the eight sequenced donors, seven were HCMV-seropositive and one was HCMV-seronegative. To restrict sorting to alphabetaTCR-expressing T cells, an anti-gammadeltaTCR antibody was added in several experiments. In six or seven donors, the dominant CD3+CD56+NKG2C+ clonotypes ranked among the top 10 CD8+ clonotypes, making up 1.0-7.0% of CD8+ T cells. Those dominant clonotypes were again the most abundant among CD3+CD56-NKG2C+ cells in several donors, at roughly 25-60.1%. It remained unclear whether the expanded NKG2C-expressing T cell clones were specific for HCMV antigens. The study sequenced eight donors, all healthy volunteers chosen at random: three men and five women. To determine HCMV serostatus, a commercial ELISA kit was used to detect HCMV-specific IgG in serum. Peripheral blood mononuclear cells were isolated from blood by Ficoll density gradient centrifugation. CD4+ and CD8+ T cells were isolated from PBMC by magnetic immunoseparation with Miltenyi isolation kits. cDNA synthesis was primed from the TCR beta constant segment, followed by two successive PCR amplification steps. Sequencing of the libraries produced 2 x 150 bp reads on Illumina HiSeq 2000/2500, MiSeq or NextSeq. Reads were demultiplexed and grouped by UMI with MIGEC, and clonotypes were assembled and quantified with MiTCR. To remove erroneous sequences, TCR cDNA sequences were retained only when supported by two or more reads. The tcR package was used for downstream repertoire analysis, and clonotypes were matched between fractions using CDR3 nucleotide sequence together with V segment. VDJmatch was used to annotate antigen specificity against VDJdb, with one amino acid substitution in CDR3 permitted.

The receptor comes from a man between 45 and 60 years old who received an inactivated influenza vaccine. Donor details come from another sample of the same person, matched by shared clones. The starting material was CD8+ T cells sorted from PBMCs, obtained 11 to 12 days after vaccination. Recombination linked TRBV12-3 or TRBV12-4 to TRBJ2-5; confidence is insufficient to name the D gene. The CDR3 amino acid sequence is: CASSYSAAQETQYF. The DNA is TGTGCCAGCAGTTATTCGGCAGCGCAAGAGACCCAGTACTTC.